Shown below are 3 T cell receptor beta chains from a single sample sequenced in a study of metastatic and nonmetastatic thyroid tumors. MiXCR re-clonotyped the PCR reads for TCRdb. The data contain some 38,000 clones, roughly 13% of them singletons. Patients were all untreated before their thyroid surgery. Sequences were obtained from blood. These receptors were taken from a female donor with papillary thyroid cancer or a benign thyroid nodule (not recorded which). Some clones in this sample may be carry-over from other donors' samples.

In its sample, this clone was seen many times. The chain couples TRBV11-2 to TRBJ2-1; D is possibly TRBD2 (6 bases). Deletions cut 4 bases from V and 4 bases from J, with 14 bases between. The germline gives CDR1 SGHAT, CDR2 FQNNGV. The CDR3 contains 15 residues. CDR3 region: CASSSDASAYNEQFF. DNA for the CDR3: TGTGCCAGCAGCTCCGACGCTAGCGCATACAATGAGCAGTTCTTC.

This clone was seen repeatedly, ten times or more. V and J are TRBV18 and TRBJ2-7; the match to TRBD2 covers 15 bases. The CDR3 covers 15 residues. V lost 3 bases to trimming and J lost 3 bases; unmatched junction nucleotides: 0. In germline, CDR1 is KGHSH, CDR2 LQKENI. CDR3 sequence (DNA): TGTGCCAGCTCACCGGGACTAGCGGGAGGCTACGAGCAGTACTTC. It codes for CASSPGLAGGYEQYF.

This clone was counted ten times or more. At one end, the junction sequence differs from germline, possibly due to a read error. The chain links TRBV2 to TRBJ1-5; D may be TRBD1 (5 bases). This CDR3 is built from 13 residues. Germline V gene sequence: CDR1 SNHLY, CDR2 FYNNEI. CDR3 nucleotides: TGTGCCAGCATCAGGGAGATAAGTCAGTCCCAGCATTTT. This sequence encodes CASIREISQSQHF.